A selection of T cell receptor beta chains follows, all from one sample in a study of CD8+ T cells in alopecia areata. The protocol was immunoSEQ multiplex PCR, while the TCRdb copy is restricted to in-frame clones and leaves out a portion. The table lists roughly 60,000 clones, around 44% of them singletons. The specimen was NKG2D-low CD8+ T cells sorted from blood. Every receptor here comes from a human donor with alopecia areata. Both conserved end residues are part of each CDR3. The D gene is left open where the match is weak. Where a row states a size, it is once, few, many or the class of an expanded clone; other rows omit it.

V gene: TRBV6-5; J gene: TRBJ2-7; D gene: TRBD1; clone size: .; CDR3 protein: CASSYMDRAGNEQYF; CDR3 DNA: TGTGCCAGCAGTTACATGGACAGGGCGGGGAACGAGCAGTACTTC
V gene: TRBV6-5; J gene: TRBJ1-1; D gene: .; clone size: .; CDR3 protein: CASWMRGNTEAFF; CDR3 DNA: TGTGCCAGCTGGATGAGGGGAAACACTGAAGCTTTCTTT
V gene: TRBV29-1; J gene: TRBJ2-7; D gene: .; clone size: few; CDR3 protein: CSVRVDMDSYEQYF; CDR3 DNA: TGCAGCGTCCGGGTGGACATGGACTCCTACGAGCAGTACTTC
V gene: TRBV6-6; J gene: TRBJ2-7; D gene: .; clone size: .; CDR3 protein: CASSYSNEQYF; CDR3 DNA: TGTGCCAGCAGTTACTCGAATGAGCAGTACTTC
V gene: TRBV5-1; J gene: TRBJ2-3; D gene: .; clone size: .; CDR3 protein: CASSLIGQGSDTQYF; CDR3 DNA: TGCGCCAGCAGCTTGATAGGCCAGGGGTCAGATACGCAGTATTTT
V gene: TRBV25-1; J gene: TRBJ2-5; D gene: .; clone size: .; CDR3 protein: CASSEYKEAETQYF; CDR3 DNA: TGTGCCAGCAGTGAATATAAGGAGGCGGAGACCCAGTACTTC
V gene: TRBV29-1; J gene: TRBJ1-1; D gene: TRBD1; clone size: .; CDR3 protein: CSVRTGDANTEAFF; CDR3 DNA: TGCAGCGTTAGGACAGGGGATGCGAACACTGAAGCTTTCTTT
V gene: TRBV7-2; J gene: TRBJ2-7; D gene: .; clone size: .; CDR3 protein: CASSLVSDRSYEQYF; CDR3 DNA: TGTGCCAGCAGCTTAGTTTCGGACAGATCCTACGAGCAGTACTTC
V gene: TRBV19; J gene: TRBJ2-5; D gene: .; clone size: .; CDR3 protein: CASSRDWPQETQYF; CDR3 DNA: TGTGCCAGTAGTAGGGACTGGCCCCAAGAGACCCAGTACTTC
V gene: TRBV27; J gene: TRBJ1-5; D gene: .; clone size: .; CDR3 protein: CASSLMGNQPQHF; CDR3 DNA: TGTGCCAGCAGTTTAATGGGCAATCAGCCCCAGCATTTT
V gene: TRBV2; J gene: TRBJ1-2; D gene: .; clone size: .; CDR3 protein: CASSEATESYGYTF; CDR3 DNA: TGTGCCAGCAGTGAAGCAACAGAGAGCTATGGCTACACCTTC
V gene: TRBV11-2; J gene: TRBJ1-1; D gene: .; clone size: .; CDR3 protein: CASRSSDRLENTEAFF; CDR3 DNA: TGTGCCAGCAGGTCTAGCGACCGGTTGGAGAACACTGAAGCTTTCTTT
V gene: TRBV5-1; J gene: TRBJ2-1; D gene: .; clone size: few; CDR3 protein: CASSLDLNRYNEQFF; CDR3 DNA: TGCGCCAGCAGCTTGGACCTCAATCGTTACAATGAGCAGTTCTTC
V gene: TRBV4-3; J gene: TRBJ2-1; D gene: TRBD2; clone size: few; CDR3 protein: CASSQDHLVGLASYNEQFF; CDR3 DNA: TGCGCCAGCAGCCAAGATCATCTGGTAGGACTAGCCTCCTACAATGAGCAGTTCTTC
V gene: TRBV7-9; J gene: TRBJ2-2; D gene: .; clone size: many; CDR3 protein: CASSDRTGGVTTGELFF; CDR3 DNA: TGTGCCAGCAGTGATAGAACTGGGGGCGTTACTACCGGGGAGCTGTTTTTT
V gene: TRBV9; J gene: TRBJ2-1; D gene: .; clone size: .; CDR3 protein: CASSVEAEPYNEQFF; CDR3 DNA: TGTGCCAGCAGCGTAGAGGCGGAGCCATACAATGAGCAGTTCTTC
V gene: TRBV4-2; J gene: TRBJ2-1; D gene: .; clone size: .; CDR3 protein: CASSQEYSYNEQFF; CDR3 DNA: TGTGCCAGCAGCCAAGAATACAGTTACAATGAGCAGTTCTTC
V gene: TRBV29-1; J gene: TRBJ1-1; D gene: TRBD1; clone size: .; CDR3 protein: CSVIPGTGMNTEAFF; CDR3 DNA: TGCAGCGTCATACCCGGGACAGGCATGAACACTGAAGCTTTCTTT
V gene: TRBV5-4; J gene: TRBJ2-2; D gene: .; clone size: few; CDR3 protein: CASNHGNGELFF; CDR3 DNA: TGTGCCAGCAACCACGGTAACGGGGAGCTGTTTTTT
V gene: TRBV19; J gene: TRBJ2-7; D gene: TRBD1; clone size: few; CDR3 protein: CASSDRQGAYEQYF; CDR3 DNA: TGTGCCAGTAGTGATCGACAGGGGGCCTACGAGCAGTACTTC
V gene: TRBV12-5; J gene: TRBJ2-3; D gene: TRBD1; clone size: few; CDR3 protein: CASEPGTALLADTQYF; CDR3 DNA: TGTGCTAGCGAACCCGGGACAGCCCTTTTGGCGGATACGCAGTATTTT
V gene: TRBV9; J gene: TRBJ1-1; D gene: TRBD1; clone size: .; CDR3 protein: CASSRRRDSKNTEAFF; CDR3 DNA: TGTGCCAGCAGTCGTAGGAGGGACAGCAAGAACACTGAAGCTTTCTTT